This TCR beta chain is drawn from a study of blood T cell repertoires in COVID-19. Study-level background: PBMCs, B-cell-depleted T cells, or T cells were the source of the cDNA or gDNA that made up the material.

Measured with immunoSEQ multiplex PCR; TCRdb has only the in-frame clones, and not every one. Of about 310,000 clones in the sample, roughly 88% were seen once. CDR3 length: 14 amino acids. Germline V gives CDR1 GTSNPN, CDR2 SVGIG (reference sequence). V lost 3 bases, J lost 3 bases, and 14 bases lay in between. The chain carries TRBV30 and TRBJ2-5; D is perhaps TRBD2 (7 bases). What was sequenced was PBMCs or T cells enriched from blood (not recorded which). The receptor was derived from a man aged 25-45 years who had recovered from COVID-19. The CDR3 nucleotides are TGTGCCTGGAGCCGGGGGGCGTTTGAAGAGACCCAGTACTTC. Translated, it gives CAWSRGAFEETQYF.